This T cell receptor (beta chain) stems from a study of naive and memory T cell subsets. This clonotype was counted at least ten times. What it binds is unknown. CDR1 and CDR2 (germline): SGHTA, FQGTGA. The V gene lost 1 base and the J gene lost 5 bases, with 16 bases spanning the gap. This CDR3 region has 16 residues. The beta constant-region primer was an equimolar mix of two oligonucleotides covering TRBC1 and TRBC2. Four rounds of PCR amplified the ligated cDNA using nested alpha and beta constant-region primers plus SP2. TCRdb analysed the UMI-ligation and nested PCR reads with MiXCR anew, one entry per CDR3 protein. The repertoire includes 19,000 or so distinct CDR3 sequences, approximately 11% of them detected once, and 15% to 20% sits in the top ten. Study-wide points: Diversity fell and Gini index rose from naive through CM, EM, EMRA.

Cells stained for CD3, CD4, CD8, CD45RA and CD27 were sorted into four subsets. The source of this sequence is a human donor in good health. The chain has TRBV7-3 and TRBJ2-3; D unclear. The specimen sequenced was central memory CD8+ T cells from blood. The CDR3 reads CASSLMLSRLEDTQYF. CDR3 DNA: TGTGCCAGCAGCTTAATGTTGTCTCGGCTAGAAGATACGCAGTATTTT.